This T cell receptor (beta chain) was recovered during a study of blood T cell repertoires in COVID-19. Whole-study context: COVID-19 samples collected from the United States, Italy and Spain covered acute and convalescent phases. In each case, the material was cDNA or gDNA derived from T cells, B-cell-depleted T cells, or PBMCs.

Original processing notes: Reference gene primer amplification in the assay estimated nucleated cell counts. TCRdb keeps only in-frame clones here, not all; method: immunoSEQ multiplex PCR. V, J and clone size were drawn from that table, and D and trimming were deduced from the DNA. The sample has 150,000 or so clones, 88% seen once. This CDR3 spans 20 amino acids. The ends were cut back, 1 base at V and 4 bases at J, with 31 bases in the middle. The germline CDR1 and CDR2 sequences are GTSNPN and SVGIG (reference sequence). The sequenced sample was peripheral blood. The sequence was collected from a human donor in a cohort sampled during active COVID-19. The V gene is TRBV30, the J gene TRBJ1-2; no reliable D call. The CDR3 coding sequence is TGTGCCTGGAGTGGCCTCGACTTATTGGCCGCCGTTCCCTCCACCTATGGCTACACCTTC. As protein: CAWSGLDLLAAVPSTYGYTF.